The source of this TCR beta chain is a study of control samples from healthy donors and cancer patients. The protocol was immunoSEQ multiplex PCR, while the TCRdb copy is restricted to in-frame clones and leaves out a portion. The data show 170,000 or so clones, around 93% seen once. Sequencing used blood. The source of this sequence is a man aged 18 to 29 in good health.

CDR3 sequence (DNA): TGCGCCAGCAGACGGGACAGGGGCACAGATACGCAGTATTTT. Its protein product is CASRRDRGTDTQYF. The genes are TRBV5-1 and TRBJ2-3, with 9 bases lining up with TRBD1. The V gene's germline CDR1 is SGHRS and CDR2 YFSETQ. This CDR3 spans 14 amino acids. V shed 5 bases and J 1 base; nucleotides not matched to a gene: 2.